These 20 T cell receptor beta chains originate from one sample sequenced in a study of cytomegalovirus exposure and HLA in healthy donors. The protocol was immunoSEQ multiplex PCR, while the TCRdb copy is restricted to in-frame clones and leaves out a portion. The data show 250,000 to 400,000 clones, 70% to 90% seen once. Sequencing was done on a sample of PBMCs. The receptors shown here come from a man aged 30-40 years in good health and CMV-seronegative.

This rearrangement joins TRBV5-6 to TRBJ2-3; 8 nucleotides align to TRBD1. The junction had 5 bases not matched to a gene; V was cut back by 2 bases and J by 6 bases. This CDR3 region has 14 residues. In germline, CDR1 is SGHDT, CDR2 YYEEEE. The CDR3 DNA reads TGTGCCAGCAGCTTAACAGGGGGTGTTGATACGCAGTATTTT. Translation: CASSLTGGVDTQYF.

This clone has a single count. The rearrangement links TRBV5-1 to TRBJ2-7; TRBD1 aligns across 9 bases. Germline V gene sequence: CDR1 SGHRS, CDR2 YFSETQ. After removal of 3 bases from V and 7 bases from J, the junction contained 14 bases not matched to a gene. This CDR3 has 16 residues. This chain's CDR3 is CASSWGQGSPSGEQYF. The CDR3 DNA is TGCGCCAGCAGCTGGGGACAGGGAAGTCCATCAGGGGAGCAGTACTTC.

V and J are TRBV15 and TRBJ2-3; 8 nucleotides line up with TRBD1. Germline CDR1 is LNHNV and CDR2 is YYDKDF (reference sequence). The CDR3 length is 13 residues. The CDR3 protein is CATGQGRTDTQYF. The CDR3 region has the DNA TGTGCTACCGGACAGGGTAGAACAGATACGCAGTATTTT.

The chain employs TRBV6-1 and TRBJ2-5; 8 positions agree with TRBD2. CDR1 is MNHNS and CDR2 is SASEGT in the germline V gene. V shed 8 bases and J 7 bases; nucleotides not matched to a gene: 9. The CDR3 has 13 amino acids. CDR3 region: CASVVAGRGTQYF. CDR3 bases: TGTGCCAGCGTGGTAGCGGGGCGAGGGACCCAGTACTTC.

J is TRBJ1-1 and V is TRBV7-2; D is uncertain. The CDR3 has 14 residues. CDR1 SGHTA and CDR2 FQGNSA come from the germline V gene. V was clipped by 1 base and J by 2 bases, with 8 bases between them. In DNA form, the CDR3 reads TGTGCCAGCAGCTTAGGGCGGGGAAACACTGAAGCTTTCTTT. Its translation is CASSLGRGNTEAFF.

This chain connects TRBV19 to TRBJ2-3; 14 positions agree with TRBD2. Trimming cost V 10 bases and J 0 bases; bases outside gene matches: 9. Per germline, CDR1 LNHDA and CDR2 SQIVND (reference sequence). The CDR3 sequence is 17 residues long. CDR3 residues: CATAPGLAGDSTDTQYF. CDR3 coding DNA: TGTGCCACCGCACCGGGACTAGCGGGGGATAGCACAGATACGCAGTATTTT.

This chain uses TRBV4-2 with TRBJ2-2; TRBD2 matches at 9 bases. The CDR3 spans 15 residues. CDR1 and CDR2 from the germline V gene are LGHNA and YNFKEQ. V was clipped by 5 bases and J by 0 bases; unmatched bases: 1. The CDR3 loop reads CASSASGTNTGELFF. CDR3 nucleotide sequence: TGTGCCAGCAGCGCTAGCGGGACGAACACCGGGGAGCTGTTTTTT.

CDR3 in amino acids: CASSLERRISSQFF. The CDR3 DNA reads as TGTGCCAGCAGCTTAGAAAGGAGGATTTCGTCGCAGTTCTTC. The V call is TRBV11-3, the J call TRBJ2-1; TRBD2 might be the D (5 bases). This CDR3 is 14 amino acids long. CDR1 and CDR2 from the germline V gene are SGHNT and YENEEA. The V gene lost 0 bases and the J gene lost 12 bases, with 15 bases spanning the gap.

The chain has TRBV2 and TRBJ1-1; D remains unclear. V lost 7 bases, J lost 8 bases, and 17 bases lay in between. The germline V gene encodes CDR1 SNHLY and CDR2 FYNNEI. The CDR3 extends over 13 amino acids. CDR3 sequence reads: CASKVQAPSEAFF. Written as DNA, the CDR3 is TGTGCCAGCAAAGTTCAGGCCCCCTCAGAAGCTTTCTTT.

The rearrangement joins TRBV6-1 to TRBJ1-4; 10 positions match TRBD1. Trimming removed 5 bases from V and 7 bases from J; junction bases left unmatched: 7. CDR3 size: 15 residues. Germline CDR1 is MNHNS and CDR2 is SASEGT. The CDR3 region has the DNA TGTGCCAGCAGTCCCGGACAGGGGGTTGTTGAAAAACTGTTTTTT. Protein product: CASSPGQGVVEKLFF.

This chain joins TRBV6-5 and TRBJ1-2, with 7 bases fitting TRBD1. The CDR3 length is 13 residues. Trimming removed 5 bases from V and 1 base from J; junction bases left unmatched: 1. Germline V gene lookup returns CDR1 MNHEY and CDR2 SVGAGI. CDR3 residues: CASSRDSNYGYTF. In DNA, the CDR3 is TGTGCCAGCAGTCGGGACAGTAACTATGGCTACACCTTC.

This sequence joins TRBV7-6 and TRBJ1-6; 7 nucleotides match TRBD1. The CDR3 is 15 residues long. CDR1 and CDR2 (germline): SGHVS, FNYEAQ. Trimming at V came to 4 bases and at J to 7 bases, leaving 7 bases not matched to a gene. The CDR3 DNA follows: TGTGCCAGCAGCTCCAGGGGGGCTGGCAATTCACCCCTCCACTTT. Protein: CASSSRGAGNSPLHF.

The rearrangement joins TRBV7-9 to TRBJ1-5; 9 bases fit TRBD1. CDR1 and CDR2 (germline): SEHNR, FQNEAQ (reference sequence). The CDR3 spans 15 residues. V dropped 4 bases and J dropped 7; count of bases not matched to a gene: 8. The CDR3 sequence is CASSYGDRESQPQHF. CDR3 bases: TGTGCCAGCAGCTACGGGGACAGGGAAAGCCAGCCCCAGCATTTT. Based on the CDR3 plus reference TRBV7-9 and TRBJ1-5, the full variable domain is DTGVSQNPRHKITKRGQNVTFRCDPISEHNRLYWYRQTLGQGPEFLTYFQNEAQLEKSRLLSDRFSAERPKGSFSTLEIQRTEQGDSAMYLCASSYGDRESQPQHFGDGTRLSIL.

The genes are TRBV11-2 and TRBJ2-6; D not resolved. V lost 1 base to trimming and J lost 0 bases, with 7 bases between them. CDR1 and CDR2 (germline): SGHAT, FQNNGV. The CDR3 loop spans 16 amino acids. CDR3 region: CASSLGRSSGANVLTF. CDR3 sequence (DNA): TGTGCCAGCAGCTTAGGTCGGAGCTCTGGGGCCAACGTCCTGACTTTC.

V and J are TRBV19 and TRBJ2-3; 7 positions match TRBD2. J was trimmed by 4 bases and V by 0 bases; bases with no gene match: 7. The CDR3 spans 16 residues. Germline V gene lookup returns CDR1 LNHDA and CDR2 SQIVND (reference sequence). The DNA for the CDR3 is TGTGCCAGTAGTATAGATGGGGCAGGGAGGGCAGATACGCAGTATTTT. Its translation: CASSIDGAGRADTQYF.

This rearrangement joins TRBV7-9 to TRBJ1-1, with D possibly being TRBD1 (5 bases). The CDR3 runs 13 residues. Germline V gives CDR1 SEHNR, CDR2 FQNEAQ (reference sequence). The V end was cut by 4 bases, the J end by 5 bases, with 11 bases between. The CDR3 is CASSSRGGTEAFF. The CDR3 coding sequence is TGTGCCAGCAGCTCAAGGGGTGGGACTGAAGCTTTCTTT. The full variable domain, its missing parts supplied by reference TRBV7-9 and TRBJ1-1, is DTGVSQNPRHKITKRGQNVTFRCDPISEHNRLYWYRQTLGQGPEFLTYFQNEAQLEKSRLLSDRFSAERPKGSFSTLEIQRTEQGDSAMYLCASSSRGGTEAFFGQGTRLTVV.

The chain joins TRBV5-6 to TRBJ1-2; the D gene is possibly TRBD1 (5 bases). Trimming pared 6 bases from V and 8 bases from J, leaving 17 bases between. Per germline, CDR1 SGHDT and CDR2 YYEEEE. The CDR3 has 13 residues. The chain's CDR3 is CASTPGWGRGYTF. The CDR3 nucleotides are TGTGCCAGCACCCCGGGTTGGGGCCGCGGCTACACCTTC.

The chain carries TRBV11-2 and TRBJ2-2; perhaps TRBD2 as D (5 bases). Germline-derived CDR1 and CDR2 are SGHAT and FQNNGV. The V gene lost 5 bases and the J gene lost 4 bases, with 11 bases spanning the gap. The CDR3 sequence is 14 residues long. The CDR3 loop reads CASSDVEGTGELFF. The CDR3 DNA reads as TGTGCCAGCAGCGATGTTGAGGGCACCGGGGAGCTGTTTTTT.

The CDR3 reads CASSTGEAFF. CDR3 nucleotides: TGTGCCAGCAGCACGGGTGAAGCTTTCTTT. The chain carries TRBV21-1 and TRBJ1-1. TRBV21-1 represents a pseudogene. The CDR3 is 10 amino acids.

The chain employs TRBV4-2 and TRBJ2-7, with 9 bases aligning to TRBD2. This CDR3 contains 16 residues. Germline CDR1 LGHNA, CDR2 YNFKEQ. V was clipped by 4 bases and J by 1 base; unmatched bases: 8. The CDR3 sequence: CASSRVSSGASYEQYF. In DNA, the CDR3 is TGTGCCAGCAGCCGGGTTTCTAGCGGGGCATCCTACGAGCAGTACTTC.